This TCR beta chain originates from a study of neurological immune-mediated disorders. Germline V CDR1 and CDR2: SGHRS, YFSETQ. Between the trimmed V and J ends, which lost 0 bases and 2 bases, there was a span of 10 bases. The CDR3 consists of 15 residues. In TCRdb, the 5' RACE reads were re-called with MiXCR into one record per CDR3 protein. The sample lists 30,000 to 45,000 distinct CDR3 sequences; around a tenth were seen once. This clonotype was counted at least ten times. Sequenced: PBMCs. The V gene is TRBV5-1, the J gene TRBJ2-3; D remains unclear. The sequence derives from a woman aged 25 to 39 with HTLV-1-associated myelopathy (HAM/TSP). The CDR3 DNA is TGCGCCAGCAGCTTGGCCTCGGCTACCACAGATACGCAGTATTTT. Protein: CASSLASATTDTQYF.